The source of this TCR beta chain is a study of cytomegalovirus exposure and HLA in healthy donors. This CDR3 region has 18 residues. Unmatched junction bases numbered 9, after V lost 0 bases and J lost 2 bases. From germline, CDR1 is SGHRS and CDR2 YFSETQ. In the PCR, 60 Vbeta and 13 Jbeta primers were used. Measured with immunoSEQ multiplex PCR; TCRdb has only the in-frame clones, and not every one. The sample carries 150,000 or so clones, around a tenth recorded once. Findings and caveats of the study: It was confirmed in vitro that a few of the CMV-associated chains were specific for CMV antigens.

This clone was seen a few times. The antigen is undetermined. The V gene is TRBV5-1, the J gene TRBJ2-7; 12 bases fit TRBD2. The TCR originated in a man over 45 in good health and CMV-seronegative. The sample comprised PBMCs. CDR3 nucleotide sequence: TGCGCCAGCAGCTTGGCCCCTAGCGGGAGGGCCACCCCCTACGAGCAGTACTTC. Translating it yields CASSLAPSGRATPYEQYF.